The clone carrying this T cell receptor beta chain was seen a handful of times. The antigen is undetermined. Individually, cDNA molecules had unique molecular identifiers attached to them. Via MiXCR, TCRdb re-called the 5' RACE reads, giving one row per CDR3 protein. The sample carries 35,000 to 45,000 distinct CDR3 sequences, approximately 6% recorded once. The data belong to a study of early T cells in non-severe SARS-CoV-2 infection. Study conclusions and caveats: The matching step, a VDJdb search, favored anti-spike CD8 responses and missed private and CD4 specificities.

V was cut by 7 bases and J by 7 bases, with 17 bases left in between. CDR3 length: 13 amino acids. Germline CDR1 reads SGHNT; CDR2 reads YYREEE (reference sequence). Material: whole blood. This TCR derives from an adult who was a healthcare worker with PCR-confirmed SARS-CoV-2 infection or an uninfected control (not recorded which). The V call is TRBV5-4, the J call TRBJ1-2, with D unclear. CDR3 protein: CASGPELLSGYTF. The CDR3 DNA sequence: TGTGCCAGCGGACCCGAACTTCTTAGTGGCTACACCTTC. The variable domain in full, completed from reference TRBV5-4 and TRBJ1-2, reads ETGVTQSPTHLIKTRGQQVTLRCSSQSGHNTVSWYQQALGQGPQFIFQYYREEENGRGNFPPRFSGLQFPNYSSELNVNALELDDSALYLCASGPELLSGYTFGSGTRLTVV.